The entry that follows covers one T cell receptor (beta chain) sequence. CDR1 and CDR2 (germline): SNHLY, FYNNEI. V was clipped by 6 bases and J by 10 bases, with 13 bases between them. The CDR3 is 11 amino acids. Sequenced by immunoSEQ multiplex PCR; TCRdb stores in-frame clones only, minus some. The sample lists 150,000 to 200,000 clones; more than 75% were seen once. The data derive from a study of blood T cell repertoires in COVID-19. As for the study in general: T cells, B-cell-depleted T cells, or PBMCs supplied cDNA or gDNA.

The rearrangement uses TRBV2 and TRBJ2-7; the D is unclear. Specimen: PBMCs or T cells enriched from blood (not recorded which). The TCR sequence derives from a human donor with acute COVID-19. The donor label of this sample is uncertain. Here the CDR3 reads CASRPGFRQYF. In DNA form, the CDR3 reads TGTGCCAGCAGGCCAGGATTCCGACAGTACTTC.